This T cell receptor (beta chain) was profiled in a study of blood T cell repertoires in COVID-19. Study-level background: COVID-19 samples collected from the United States, Italy and Spain covered acute and convalescent phases. T cells, B-cell-depleted T cells, or PBMCs provided the cDNA or gDNA that served as material.

CDR1 and CDR2 (germline): KGHSH, LQKENI. Trimming removed 4 bases at V and 3 bases at J, with 7 bases between. The CDR3 has 14 residues. Methods used by the authors: Estimates of nucleated cell counts were drawn from the amplification of reference gene primers. The method was immunoSEQ multiplex PCR; TCRdb's version includes in-frame clones alone and lacks a portion of them. V and J calls and clone size are as listed in that table; D and trimming were resolved from the DNA. The table lists roughly 100,000 clones, 70% to 80% of them singletons. The specimen was peripheral blood. J is TRBJ1-6 and V is TRBV18; perhaps TRBD1 as D (6 bases). This receptor was obtained from a human donor with acute or convalescent COVID-19. The donor label of this sample is uncertain. CDR3 nucleotides: TGTGCCAGCTCACAGGGGGTCTATAATTCACCCCTCCACTTT. Its protein is CASSQGVYNSPLHF. The full variable domain, in which reference TRBV18 and TRBJ1-6 provide the parts outside the CDR3, is NAGVMQNPRHLVRRRGQEARLRCSPMKGHSHVYWYRQLPEEGLKFMVYLQKENIIDESGMPKERFSAEFPKEGPSILRIQQVVRGDSAAYFCASSQGVYNSPLHFGNGTRLTVT.